A single sample is the source of the 32 T cell receptor beta chains below, sequenced in a study of T cells in Graves' hyperthyroidism and ophthalmopathy. Amplification yielded TCR beta CDR3 regions, with RNA transcripts as the source. The HTBI primer set served for first-round RT-PCR of the TCR CDR3. TCRdb passed the multiplex PCR reads through MiXCR, listing each CDR3 protein once. Of 300,000 to 350,000 distinct CDR3 sequences listed, approximately 15% are singletons. Sequencing input: blood. These receptors originate from a man aged 30 to 39 with Graves' hyperthyroidism.

This clonotype was detected ten times or more. The chain uses TRBV18 and TRBJ2-1; TRBD1 agrees at 8 bases. The CDR3 runs to 15 residues. Germline V gene data show CDR1 as KGHSH and CDR2 as LQKENI. V trimming: 5 bases; J trimming: 7 bases; junction bases outside the gene matches: 10. DNA of the CDR3: TGTGCCAGCTCAAAAGACAGGGGTCATAGTAATGAGCAGTTCTTC. This codes for CASSKDRGHSNEQFF.

J is TRBJ2-3 and V is TRBV5-6, with a weak D call TRBD2 (5 bases). CDR1 is SGHDT, CDR2 YYEEEE, per germline. The germline V and J ends were trimmed by 2 bases and 1 base, with 11 bases remaining between them. The CDR3 runs to 15 residues. CDR3 nucleotides: TGTGCCAGCAGCTTAACAGCGGCGGGCACAGATACGCAGTATTTT. Translation: CASSLTAAGTDTQYF.

This clonotype has more than one count but fewer than ten. The chain uses TRBV5-1 and TRBJ2-5, with 7 bases identical to TRBD1. The CDR3 is 14 residues long. CDR1 and CDR2 from the germline V gene are SGHRS and YFSETQ. J gave up 5 bases and V 6 bases, and 10 bases lay outside the gene matches. The chain's CDR3 is CASTEQGNRETQYF. In nucleotides, the CDR3 is TGCGCCAGCACTGAACAGGGGAATAGGGAGACCCAGTACTTC.

This clonotype was seen a few times. This rearrangement joins TRBV20-1 to TRBJ1-6; D gene uncertain. The V gene lost 2 bases and the J gene lost 3 bases, with 8 bases spanning the gap. The germline V gene encodes CDR1 DFQATT and CDR2 SNEGSKA (reference sequence). The CDR3 is made up of 14 amino acids. The CDR3 is CSARLLIYNSPLHF. Here the CDR3 DNA reads TGCAGTGCTAGACTCCTCATCTATAATTCACCCCTCCACTTT.

This clonotype was detected ten times or more. The chain is built from TRBV28 and TRBJ2-1; 10 bases are a match to TRBD2. CDR1 is MDHEN and CDR2 is SYDVKM in the germline V gene. Trimming at V came to 6 bases and at J to 4 bases, leaving 6 bases not matched to a gene. CDR3 length equals 15 residues. CDR3 loop: CASSETAGGYNEQFF. CDR3 nucleotides: TGTGCCAGCAGCGAGACAGCGGGAGGGTACAATGAGCAGTTCTTC.

The chain carries TRBV5-4 and TRBJ2-7; perhaps TRBD2 as D (6 bases). The CDR3 length is 12 residues. Germline V gives CDR1 SGHNT, CDR2 YYREEE (reference sequence). The V end was cut by 0 bases, the J end by 6 bases, with 7 bases between. CDR3 sequence: CASSLGTTEQYF. The CDR3 nucleotides read TGTGCCAGCAGCTTGGGGACTACCGAGCAGTACTTC.

Only a few counts were recorded for this clonotype. The chain has TRBV6-1 and TRBJ1-6; D perhaps matches TRBD1 (5 bases). The V end lost 8 bases, the J end lost 5 bases, and 13 bases lay between the germline ends. The CDR3 spans 14 residues. Per the germline V gene, CDR1 is MNHNS and CDR2 is SASEGT. The CDR3 spells CASGWGSHNSPLHF. The CDR3 DNA follows: TGTGCCAGCGGGTGGGGCAGTCATAATTCACCCCTCCACTTT.

This chain uses TRBV12-3 or TRBV12-4 with TRBJ1-4; 9 nucleotides line up with TRBD1. The CDR3 loop spans 14 amino acids. V lost 5 bases to trimming and J lost 3 bases; unmatched junction nucleotides: 1. The CDR3 loop reads CASSRTGANEKLFF. In nucleotides, the CDR3 is TGTGCCAGCAGTCGGACAGGGGCTAATGAAAAACTGTTTTTT.

This clonotype was recorded many times. This chain joins TRBV27 and TRBJ2-3; TRBD1 matches at 7 bases. J gave up 6 bases and V 8 bases, and 14 bases lay outside the gene matches. Germline V gives CDR1 MNHEY, CDR2 SMNVEV (reference sequence). The CDR3 extends over 15 amino acids. CDR3 in amino acids: CASGRGTAVLDTQYF. CDR3 sequence (DNA): TGTGCCAGCGGCAGGGGGACAGCCGTCCTGGATACGCAGTATTTT.

The table lists this clonotype with a few counts. V is TRBV10-3 and J is TRBJ1-5, with D hard to call. This CDR3 has 14 amino acids. Per the germline V gene, CDR1 is ENHRY and CDR2 is SYGVKD. V was shortened by 0 bases and J by 4 bases, with 7 bases between the two germline ends. CDR3 loop: CAISESRENQPQHF. CDR3 bases: TGTGCCATCAGTGAGTCAAGGGAGAATCAGCCCCAGCATTTT.

This clonotype was recorded many times. The chain combines TRBV2 with TRBJ2-1, with 9 bases identical to TRBD2. Germline V lookup: CDR1 SNHLY, CDR2 FYNNEI. Losses at the gene ends were 6 bases for V and 7 bases for J; bases not matched to a gene: 7. The length of the CDR3 is 14 residues. The CDR3 DNA sequence: TGTGCCAGCAGGATGGGACTAGCTAGTAATGAGCAGTTCTTC. It yields the protein CASRMGLASNEQFF. Looking up the rest from reference TRBV2 and TRBJ2-1 gives the full variable domain: EPEVTQTPSHQVTQMGQEVILRCVPISNHLYFYWYRQILGQKVEFLVSFYNNEISEKSEIFDDQFSVERPDGSNFTLKIRSTKLEDSAMYFCASRMGLASNEQFFGPGTRLTVL.

This clonotype was observed many times. CDR3 residues: CASTGFSYNEQFF. The CDR3 region has the DNA TGTGCCAGCACGGGTTTCTCCTACAATGAGCAGTTCTTC. J is TRBJ2-1 and V is TRBV6-1, with unresolved D. This CDR3 contains 13 residues. V lost 7 bases and J 0 bases, leaving 7 bases between the germline ends. Germline values: CDR1 MNHNS, CDR2 SASEGT.

The sample holds many counts of this clonotype. J is TRBJ2-1 and V is TRBV5-8; TRBD1 might be the D (6 bases). V lost 4 bases to trimming and J lost 7 bases, with 12 bases between them. Germline CDR1 is SGHTS and CDR2 is YDEGEE. This CDR3 spans 13 amino acids. CDR3 amino acids: CASSPIGGNEQFF. The DNA for the CDR3 is TGTGCCAGCAGCCCAATAGGGGGAAATGAGCAGTTCTTC.

Points on this clonotype: This may be a read error, as it is one base from a much larger clone. V gene TRBV24-1 combines with J gene TRBJ1-1, with D possibly TRBD1 on 5 matching bases. The CDR3 extends over 13 amino acids. V lost 6 bases and J 2 bases, leaving 9 bases between the germline ends. The V gene's germline CDR1 is KGHDR and CDR2 SFDVKD. The CDR3 reads CATSLGGNTEAFF. CDR3 sequence (DNA): TGTGCCACCAGTCTTGGGGGTAACACTGAAGCTTTCTTT.

This clonotype has only a few counts. DNA for the CDR3: TGTGCCAACGAGGGGCTGGTAGGAAACACCATATATTTT. Translating it yields CANEGLVGNTIYF. V gene TRBV12-3 or TRBV12-4 combines with J gene TRBJ1-3; the D gene is possibly TRBD1 (5 bases). V shed 10 bases and J shed 4 bases, with 14 bases lying between them. The CDR3 length is 13 residues.

The chain uses TRBV15 and TRBJ2-1, with 7 nucleotides matching TRBD1. The V and J ends lost 4 bases and 5 bases, in that order; junction bases with no gene match: 5. CDR1 and CDR2 (germline): LNHNV, YYDKDF (reference sequence). There are 14 residues in the CDR3. This CDR3 is CATSTPGTDNEQFF. Here the CDR3 DNA reads TGTGCCACCAGCACCCCGGGGACAGACAATGAGCAGTTCTTC. Full variable domain (remainder filled in from reference TRBV15 and TRBJ2-1): DAMVIQNPRYQVTQFGKPVTLSCSQTLNHNVMYWYQQKSSQAPKLLFHYYDKDFNNEADTPDNFQSRRPNTSFCFLDIRSPGLGDTAMYLCATSTPGTDNEQFFGPGTRLTVL.

This clonotype showed up many times. In DNA form, the CDR3 reads TGTGCCAGCAGCTTAGCCCCAGGGAGGGGCAATGAGCAGTTCTTC. This gives the protein CASSLAPGRGNEQFF. The chain combines TRBV13 with TRBJ2-1, with 7 bases matching TRBD2. This CDR3 has 15 residues. Trimming cost V 1 base and J 6 bases; bases outside gene matches: 6. Germline-derived CDR1 and CDR2 are PRHDT and FYEKMQ (reference sequence).

The chain recombines TRBV6-5 with TRBJ1-4; D uncertain. Per germline, CDR1 MNHEY and CDR2 SVGAGI. The CDR3 has 15 amino acids. Deletions cut 0 bases from V and 8 bases from J, with 13 bases between. The CDR3 nucleotides are TGTGCCAGCAGTTACTCCTCAGGAACTTCGGAAAAACTGTTTTTT. Translated: CASSYSSGTSEKLFF.

This clonotype showed up many times. The V gene is TRBV9, the J gene TRBJ2-5, with 8 positions matching TRBD1. Trimming at V came to 0 bases and at J to 7 bases, leaving 5 bases not matched to a gene. Germline loops: CDR1 SGDLS, CDR2 YYNGEE. The CDR3 consists of 14 residues. The CDR3 DNA reads TGTGCCAGCAGCGTAGAGGACAGGGAAGGGACCCAGTACTTC. Protein sequence: CASSVEDREGTQYF.

This clonotype was picked up many times. The V and J genes are TRBV30 and TRBJ1-5; unclear D gene. Trimming left V 3 bases short and J 1 base short, with 7 bases between. This CDR3 has 13 amino acids. Germline values: CDR1 GTSNPN, CDR2 SVGIG (reference sequence). CDR3 protein: CAWSPGSNQPQHF. The CDR3 bases are TGTGCCTGGAGCCCAGGAAGCAATCAGCCCCAGCATTTT.

Turning to this clonotype: A much bigger clone sits one base away, suggesting this may be a read error. Likely a read error: the CDR3 ends without its conserved phenylalanine or tryptophan. The rearrangement uses TRBV28 and TRBJ2-3, with D maybe TRBD1 (6 bases). Germline V gene sequence: CDR1 MDHEN, CDR2 SYDVKM. The CDR3 is 15 amino acids. The ends were cut back, 6 bases at V and 6 bases at J, with 19 bases in the middle. CDR3 region: CASSFWGLAPDTQYL. The CDR3 nucleotides read TGTGCCAGCAGCTTCTGGGGGCTAGCACCCGATACGCAGTATCTT.

This clonotype came up many times. This chain connects TRBV12-3 or TRBV12-4 to TRBJ1-5; D is ambiguous. This CDR3 contains 12 residues. V shed 6 bases and J shed 5 bases, with 8 bases lying between them. CDR3 protein: CASSDKYQPQHF. In DNA form, the CDR3 reads TGTGCCAGCAGCGACAAGTATCAGCCCCAGCATTTT.

This clonotype was observed at least ten times. CDR3 nucleotide sequence: TGTGCCAGCAGTGAACGGTTCCAAGAGACCCAGTACTTC. Encoded protein: CASSERFQETQYF. The chain carries TRBV6-1 and TRBJ2-5; D unresolved. Germline V gene data show CDR1 as MNHNS and CDR2 as SASEGT. The germline V and J ends were trimmed by 2 bases and 1 base, with 5 bases remaining between them. The CDR3 is 13 amino acids.

This clonotype has more than one count but fewer than ten. CDR3 region: CASSLVLAGVGEQYF. The CDR3 region has the DNA TGTGCCAGCAGCTTAGTTCTAGCGGGAGTAGGCGAGCAGTACTTC. The chain links TRBV7-9 to TRBJ2-7, with 10 nucleotides matching TRBD2. CDR3 length: 15 residues. Germline loops: CDR1 SEHNR, CDR2 FQNEAQ (reference sequence). V lost 1 base to trimming and J lost 6 bases; unmatched junction nucleotides: 6.

Ten or more counts support this clonotype. The chain employs TRBV28 and TRBJ1-5; D is unresolved. The CDR3 covers 12 residues. Deletions cut 4 bases from V and 6 bases from J, with 7 bases between. Germline V gene data show CDR1 as MDHEN and CDR2 as SYDVKM. In nucleotides, the CDR3 is TGTGCCAGCAGTTGGGGAGGTCAGCCCCAGCATTTT. Amino acids: CASSWGGQPQHF.

In its sample, this clonotype was seen many times. The chain recombines TRBV7-2 with TRBJ2-7; D ambiguous. The CDR3 is made up of 15 amino acids. V shed 0 bases and J shed 3 bases, with 12 bases lying between them. Looked up from germline, CDR1 is SGHTA and CDR2 is FQGNSA. The CDR3 loop is CASSLALSPLYEQYF. The CDR3 bases are TGTGCCAGCAGCTTAGCGCTTAGCCCCCTCTACGAGCAGTACTTC.

V usage is TRBV20-1 and J usage is TRBJ1-1; 7 bases match TRBD1. The CDR3 runs to 14 residues. The V gene's germline CDR1 is DFQATT and CDR2 SNEGSKA (reference sequence). V lost 5 bases, J lost 6 bases, and 12 bases stayed unmatched. The CDR3 loop is CSADPSTGRAEAFF. The DNA of the CDR3 is TGCAGTGCTGACCCCTCGACAGGGAGGGCTGAAGCTTTCTTT.

The chain is built from TRBV27 and TRBJ1-4, with D possibly matching TRBD1 (5 bases). Germline CDR1 and CDR2: MNHEY and SMNVEV (reference sequence). The CDR3 is 16 amino acids. The germline V and J ends were trimmed by 6 bases and 11 bases, with 25 bases remaining between them. CDR3 in amino acids: CASRDSPRDAPWKLFF. The CDR3 DNA follows: TGTGCCAGCAGAGACTCCCCTAGGGACGCCCCGTGGAAACTGTTTTTT.

This clonotype was seen at least ten times. V gene TRBV5-1 combines with J gene TRBJ2-7, with 10 bases fitting TRBD2. With 4 bases clipped from V and 5 bases from J, the junction kept 6 bases outside the gene matches. This CDR3 is built from 14 residues. Germline loops: CDR1 SGHRS, CDR2 YFSETQ. This chain's CDR3 is CASSPAGGPDEQYF. In DNA form, the CDR3 reads TGCGCCAGCAGCCCAGCGGGAGGGCCCGACGAGCAGTACTTC. Filled out from reference TRBV5-1 and TRBJ2-7, the complete variable domain reads KAGVTQTPRYLIKTRGQQVTLSCSPISGHRSVSWYQQTPGQGLQFLFEYFSETQRNKGNFPGRFSGRQFSNSRSEMNVSTLELGDSALYLCASSPAGGPDEQYFGPGTRLTVT.

This clonotype was detected many times. The chain joins TRBV12-3 or TRBV12-4 to TRBJ2-1; 9 nucleotides line up with TRBD2. V dropped 6 bases and J dropped 6; count of bases not matched to a gene: 12. This CDR3 has 16 residues. CDR3 bases: TGTGCCAGCAGCCCCCTCGAGTCTAGCGGGGCCAATGAGCAGTTCTTC. This translates into CASSPLESSGANEQFF.

Concerning this clonotype itself: A much larger clone lies one base from this, so it may be a read error. This chain joins TRBV3-1 and TRBJ1-2, with D possibly being TRBD1 (6 bases). The V gene's germline CDR1 is LGHDT and CDR2 YNNKEL (reference sequence). This CDR3 is built from 16 residues. This chain's CDR3 is CASSRPGGGGLYGCTF. CDR3 DNA: TGTGCCAGCAGCCGCCCCGGAGGGGGTGGCCTCTATGGCTGCACCTTC.

Only a few counts were recorded for this clonotype. The chain is built from TRBV5-1 and TRBJ2-1, with D possibly TRBD2 on 6 matching bases. The CDR3 covers 14 residues. V was pared by 5 bases and J by 6 bases, with 15 bases between. Germline assignment: CDR1 SGHRS and CDR2 YFSETQ. The CDR3 sequence: CASRRGPGGNEQFF. The CDR3 coding sequence is TGCGCCAGCAGAAGGGGACCCGGGGGCAATGAGCAGTTCTTC. Full variable domain (outside the CDR3, taken from reference TRBV5-1 and TRBJ2-1): KAGVTQTPRYLIKTRGQQVTLSCSPISGHRSVSWYQQTPGQGLQFLFEYFSETQRNKGNFPGRFSGRQFSNSRSEMNVSTLELGDSALYLCASRRGPGGNEQFFGPGTRLTVL.